One sample yielded the 10 T cell receptor beta chains listed below, sequenced in a study of cytomegalovirus exposure and HLA in healthy donors. The PCR was carried out with 60 Vbeta primers and 13 Jbeta primers. TCRdb's copy holds only in-frame clones and misses some; the assay was immunoSEQ multiplex PCR. The repertoire consists of some 130,000 clones, with roughly 82% occurring once and the leading ten covering about 2.5%. The specimen was PBMCs. The receptors derive from a man aged 50 or older in good health and CMV-seronegative.

The gene calls are TRBV7-3 and TRBJ2-1; perhaps TRBD1 as D (5 bases). The CDR3 is made up of 15 amino acids. Germline-derived CDR1 and CDR2 are SGHTA and FQGTGA. Trimming took 5 bases from V and 0 from J, leaving 11 bases between them. CDR3: CASSDAGSSYNEQFF. In DNA, the CDR3 is TGTGCCAGCAGCGACGCAGGGTCCTCCTACAATGAGCAGTTCTTC.

The V gene is TRBV9, the J gene TRBJ2-5, with D possibly TRBD1 on 5 matching bases. The CDR3 loop spans 14 amino acids. The germline gives CDR1 SGDLS, CDR2 YYNGEE. The ends were cut back, 2 bases at V and 5 bases at J, with 13 bases in the middle. The CDR3 DNA sequence: TGTGCCAGCAGCGTCGATGGACACCCGGAGACCCAGTACTTC. Its translation: CASSVDGHPETQYF.

The chain carries TRBV11-1 and TRBJ2-3; D ambiguous. The CDR3 covers 15 residues. The V gene's germline CDR1 is SGHAT and CDR2 FQDESV (reference sequence). V was clipped by 0 bases and J by 1 base, with 8 bases between them. The CDR3 DNA is TGTGCCAGCAGCTTAGCCATTGGAGGCACAGATACGCAGTATTTT. Protein: CASSLAIGGTDTQYF.

This clone came up a few times. The CDR3 DNA follows: TGTGCCAGCAGCTCCCCTAAGGGGCCCAATATGAACACTGAAGCTTTCTTT. Residues: CASSSPKGPNMNTEAFF. The rearrangement links TRBV9 to TRBJ1-1; D might be TRBD1 (5 bases). Trimming cost V 4 bases and J 0 bases, with 19 bases left between them. This CDR3 is built from 17 residues. CDR1 is SGDLS and CDR2 is YYNGEE in the germline V gene.

The chain links TRBV27 to TRBJ1-5; TRBD1 is a possible D gene (5 bases). This CDR3 spans 13 amino acids. Looked up from germline, CDR1 is MNHEY and CDR2 is SMNVEV (reference sequence). Trimming pared 6 bases from V and 2 bases from J, leaving 8 bases between. CDR3 protein: CASRLGGNQPQHF. The CDR3 DNA follows: TGTGCCAGCAGGCTAGGGGGCAATCAGCCCCAGCATTTT.

The table lists this clone with a count of one. The gene calls are TRBV30 and TRBJ1-5; 10 nucleotides agree with TRBD1. The CDR3 runs to 16 residues. The J segment lost 0 bases and the V segment lost 1 base, leaving 3 bases of the junction unmatched. Germline CDR1 reads GTSNPN; CDR2 reads SVGIG (reference sequence). The DNA of the CDR3 is TGTGCCTGGAGTGGGGACAGGGGTCTTAGCAATCAGCCCCAGCATTTT. This gives the protein CAWSGDRGLSNQPQHF.

The rearrangement joins TRBV7-3 to TRBJ2-1; D possibly corresponds to TRBD2 (6 bases). Germline values: CDR1 SGHTA, CDR2 FQGTGA. Trimming shortened V by 5 bases and J by 1 base, and 9 bases separated the two germline ends. The CDR3 totals 14 residues. The CDR3 DNA reads TGTGCCAGCAGCGCTAGCGTTTCCTACAATGAGCAGTTCTTC. It encodes CASSASVSYNEQFF.

Only one count was recorded for this clone. The chain recombines TRBV6-6 with TRBJ1-3; the match to TRBD1 covers 8 bases. V dropped 6 bases and J dropped 7; count of bases not matched to a gene: 11. The CDR3 covers 15 residues. Per the germline V gene, CDR1 is MNHNY and CDR2 is SVGAGI (reference sequence). The CDR3 is CASRLLQGDVNTIYF. CDR3 coding DNA: TGTGCCAGCAGGCTATTACAGGGGGACGTGAACACCATATATTTT.

The genes are TRBV4-1 and TRBJ1-4, with D unclear. The CDR3 consists of 14 residues. CDR1 MGHRA and CDR2 YSYEKL come from the germline V gene. V gave up 3 bases and J gave up 0 bases, with 5 bases separating them. In DNA, the CDR3 is TGCGCCAGCAGCCATCGGGCAACTAATGAAAAACTGTTTTTT. Translating it yields CASSHRATNEKLFF.

The sample holds a few counts of this clone. The chain joins TRBV5-1 to TRBJ1-6; 11 bases fit TRBD1. The V and J ends lost 0 bases and 9 bases, in that order; junction bases with no gene match: 5. CDR1 and CDR2 from the germline V gene are SGHRS and YFSETQ. The CDR3 loop spans 16 amino acids. The CDR3 nucleotides read TGCGCCAGCAGCTTGGCCTTTGGGACAGGGGGTTCACCCCTCCACTTT. Protein: CASSLAFGTGGSPLHF. Full variable domain (remainder filled in from reference TRBV5-1 and TRBJ1-6): KAGVTQTPRYLIKTRGQQVTLSCSPISGHRSVSWYQQTPGQGLQFLFEYFSETQRNKGNFPGRFSGRQFSNSRSEMNVSTLELGDSALYLCASSLAFGTGGSPLHFGNGTRLTVT.